A single sample is the source of the 20 T cell receptor beta chains below, sequenced in a study of cytomegalovirus exposure and HLA in healthy donors. The PCR used 60 Vbeta and 13 Jbeta primers. Using immunoSEQ multiplex PCR, the repertoire was profiled, and TCRdb retains in-frame clones only, with some absent. The sample holds approximately 110,000 clones; roughly 82% are singletons and the top ten take roughly 4%. The sequenced material came from PBMCs. These TCRs come from a human donor in good health.

This rearrangement joins TRBV27 to TRBJ2-1, with 9 bases lining up with TRBD2. Germline CDR1 reads MNHEY; CDR2 reads SMNVEV (reference sequence). CDR3 length: 17 residues. With 2 bases clipped from V and 8 bases from J, the junction kept 13 bases outside the gene matches. The CDR3 loop reads CASSLGSAGGDGDEQFF. The CDR3 nucleotides are TGTGCCAGCAGTTTAGGGTCGGCGGGAGGGGATGGCGATGAGCAGTTCTTC.

Only a few counts were recorded for this clone. The V call is TRBV29-1, the J call TRBJ2-6; maybe TRBD1 (5 bases). Trimming took off 0 bases at V and 2 bases at J, with 5 bases between the two ends. Germline V gives CDR1 SQVTM, CDR2 ANQGSEA. The CDR3 runs 14 residues. CDR3 DNA sequence: TGCAGCGTTGAAGAAGGGGCTGGGGCCAACGTCCTGACTTTC. It translates to CSVEEGAGANVLTF.

The chain has TRBV6-5 and TRBJ1-6; 7 nucleotides match TRBD1. V shed 6 bases, J shed 6 bases, and the junction held 5 bases outside the gene matches. The CDR3 totals 14 residues. The germline CDR1 and CDR2 sequences are MNHEY and SVGAGI. The CDR3 nucleotides read TGTGCCAGCAGACCGGGACAGCTTAATTCACCCCTCCACTTT. This sequence encodes CASRPGQLNSPLHF.

The chain recombines TRBV9 with TRBJ1-3; D gene unclear. Germline V lookup: CDR1 SGDLS, CDR2 YYNGEE. Trimming pared 2 bases from V and 0 bases from J, leaving 3 bases between. The CDR3 sequence is 13 residues long. The CDR3 DNA follows: TGTGCCAGCAGCGTCAGCTCTGGAAACACCATATATTTT. Translated, it gives CASSVSSGNTIYF.

This clone was recorded a few times. The rearrangement joins TRBV4-1 to TRBJ1-1; 12 bases match TRBD1. Losses at the gene ends were 1 base for V and 11 bases for J; bases not matched to a gene: 8. The CDR3 loop spans 15 amino acids. The germline CDR1 and CDR2 sequences are MGHRA and YSYEKL. The chain's CDR3 is CASSQAIGTGGDAFF. CDR3 DNA: TGCGCCAGCAGCCAAGCAATCGGGACAGGGGGCGATGCTTTCTTT.

This clone came up once. The gene calls are TRBV14 and TRBJ2-1; TRBD2 aligns across 14 bases. The CDR3 length is 19 residues. Germline V lookup: CDR1 SGHDN, CDR2 FVKESK. V lost 1 base, J lost 4 bases, and 9 bases stayed unmatched. The CDR3: CASSQGLAGGMGPYNEQFF. The CDR3 DNA is TGTGCCAGCAGCCAAGGACTAGCGGGAGGGATGGGGCCTTACAATGAGCAGTTCTTC.

The chain has TRBV7-3 and TRBJ1-2; 8 bases line up with TRBD1. The CDR3 contains 14 residues. V shed 0 bases and J 6 bases; nucleotides not matched to a gene: 3. CDR1 is SGHTA and CDR2 is FQGTGA in the germline V gene. The CDR3 sequence is CASSLTGTGDGYTF. The CDR3 DNA is TGTGCCAGCAGCTTAACAGGGACAGGTGATGGCTACACCTTC.

The chain is built from TRBV6-5 and TRBJ1-2; D gene ambiguous. Germline V gene data show CDR1 as MNHEY and CDR2 as SVGAGI. V was clipped by 2 bases and J by 8 bases, with 12 bases between them. The CDR3 sequence is 13 residues long. CDR3 coding DNA: TGTGCCAGCAGTTACAGCGGAGTGGGCGGCTACACCTTC. It yields the protein CASSYSGVGGYTF.

CDR3 sequence (DNA): TGTGCCAGCAGTTTAGAAGGGACAGCGAACACTGAAGCTTTCTTT. Residues: CASSLEGTANTEAFF. The chain recombines TRBV27 with TRBJ1-1; 7 positions agree with TRBD1. CDR1 is MNHEY, CDR2 SMNVEV, per germline (reference sequence). The CDR3 is 15 amino acids. Germline trimming cut 2 bases from V and 1 base from J; bases unmatched to any gene: 4.

In this sample, this clone turned up a few times. The chain carries TRBV7-6 and TRBJ1-1; D not resolved. Germline V gives CDR1 SGHVS, CDR2 FNYEAQ. This CDR3 spans 13 amino acids. V lost 6 bases and J 1 base, leaving 9 bases between the germline ends. CDR3 sequence (DNA): TGTGCCAGCAGTCCAACAGAGAACACTGAAGCTTTCTTT. Protein sequence: CASSPTENTEAFF.

This clone was counted a few times. In DNA, the CDR3 is TGCGCCAGCAGCTTGGTGGTGAGCCACGAGCAGTACTTC. Translating gives CASSLVVSHEQYF. The chain combines TRBV5-1 with TRBJ2-7; no definite D call. The germline gives CDR1 SGHRS, CDR2 YFSETQ. The CDR3 covers 13 residues. Trimming stripped 0 bases from V and 5 bases from J, with 9 bases between.

This sequence joins TRBV7-9 and TRBJ2-7; weak D call: TRBD2 (6 bases). V was pared by 5 bases and J by 4 bases, with 21 bases between. The CDR3 has 16 residues. Germline V gene data show CDR1 as SEHNR and CDR2 as FQNEAQ (reference sequence). Written as DNA, the CDR3 is TGTGCCAGCAGCCCCGGGAGCGGCGTCGGTAGGTACGAGCAGTACTTC. As protein: CASSPGSGVGRYEQYF. The variable domain in full, with the rest retrieved from reference TRBV7-9 and TRBJ2-7, is DTGVSQNPRHKITKRGQNVTFRCDPISEHNRLYWYRQTLGQGPEFLTYFQNEAQLEKSRLLSDRFSAERPKGSFSTLEIQRTEQGDSAMYLCASSPGSGVGRYEQYFGPGTRLTVT.

CDR3 sequence reads: CASSARGVGALATGELFF. The DNA of the CDR3 is TGTGCCAGCAGCGCGCGGGGCGTCGGAGCTCTAGCGACCGGGGAGCTGTTTTTT. V usage is TRBV7-9 and J usage is TRBJ2-2, with D tentatively TRBD2 (6 bases). CDR3 length: 18 residues. Germline CDR1 SEHNR, CDR2 FQNEAQ (reference sequence). The ends were cut back, 5 bases at V and 5 bases at J, with 24 bases in the middle.

The chain joins TRBV14 to TRBJ2-1; 11 bases are shared with TRBD2. Germline V gene data show CDR1 as SGHDN and CDR2 as FVKESK. The CDR3 has 19 residues. With V trimmed by 4 bases and J by 5 bases, 16 bases remained unmatched. For the CDR3, the DNA is TGTGCCAGCAGCCTTAAACTACCCGCTCCGGGACTAGCGGACAATGAGCAGTTCTTC. Its protein product is CASSLKLPAPGLADNEQFF.

The chain carries TRBV28 and TRBJ1-2, with a tentative D call TRBD1 (6 bases). Per the germline V gene, CDR1 is MDHEN and CDR2 is SYDVKM. V was trimmed by 6 bases and J by 6 bases, leaving 14 bases between them. CDR3 size: 13 residues. For the CDR3, the DNA is TGTGCCAGCAGGCTCACACAGGGACATGGCTACACCTTC. Translation: CASRLTQGHGYTF.

The chain uses TRBV28 and TRBJ1-6, with D uncertain. The length of the CDR3 is 13 residues. Germline lookup yields CDR1 MDHEN and CDR2 SYDVKM. V lost 8 bases, J lost 2 bases, and 7 bases lay in between. The CDR3 coding sequence is TGTGCCAGCGGACTGACCTATAATTCACCCCTCCACTTT. It specifies CASGLTYNSPLHF.

The genes are TRBV2 and TRBJ2-6; 8 bases line up with TRBD1. V gave up 4 bases and J gave up 2 bases; unmatched junction bases: 7. Per the germline V gene, CDR1 is SNHLY and CDR2 is FYNNEI. This CDR3 contains 17 residues. The chain's CDR3 is CASSASGGVPGANVLTF. The DNA for the CDR3 is TGTGCCAGCAGTGCTTCAGGGGGCGTCCCTGGGGCCAACGTCCTGACTTTC.

The CDR3 region is CASSELGGLAESTGELFF. CDR3 coding DNA: TGCGCCAGCAGTGAGTTGGGGGGACTAGCGGAGTCCACCGGGGAGCTGTTTTTT. The chain carries TRBV10-1 and TRBJ2-2, with 11 bases lining up with TRBD2. Germline V lookup: CDR1 WNHNN, CDR2 SYGVQD (reference sequence). The CDR3 spans 18 residues. J was trimmed by 4 bases and V by 1 base; bases with no gene match: 8.

V and J are TRBV27 and TRBJ2-3, with 7 bases identical to TRBD2. The CDR3 totals 15 residues. V was pared by 2 bases and J by 7 bases, with 9 bases of the junction left unmatched. Germline V gives CDR1 MNHEY, CDR2 SMNVEV (reference sequence). The CDR3 loop reads CASSLGGVPEYTQYF. The DNA of the CDR3 is TGTGCCAGCAGTTTAGGGGGGGTTCCGGAGTATACGCAGTATTTT.

This clone was seen only a few times. The chain has TRBV6-1 and TRBJ1-3, with 10 bases lining up with TRBD1. Germline assignment: CDR1 MNHNS and CDR2 SASEGT. This CDR3 has 15 residues. Trimming at V came to 6 bases and at J to 7 bases, leaving 9 bases not matched to a gene. The CDR3 loop reads CASRGGTGEMNTIYF. In DNA, the CDR3 is TGTGCCAGCAGAGGGGGGACAGGGGAAATGAACACCATATATTTT.